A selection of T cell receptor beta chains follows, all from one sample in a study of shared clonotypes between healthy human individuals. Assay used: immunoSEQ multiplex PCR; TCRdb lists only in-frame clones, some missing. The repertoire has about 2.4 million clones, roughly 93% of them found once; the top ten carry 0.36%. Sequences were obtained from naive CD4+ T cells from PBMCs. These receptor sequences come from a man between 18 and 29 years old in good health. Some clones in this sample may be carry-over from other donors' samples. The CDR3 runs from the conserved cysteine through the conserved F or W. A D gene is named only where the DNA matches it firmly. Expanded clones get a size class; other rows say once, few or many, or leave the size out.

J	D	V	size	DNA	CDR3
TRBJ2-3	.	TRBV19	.	TGTGCCAGTAGCCCGGGACATAAGGGTGCAGATACGCAGTATTTT	CASSPGHKGADTQYF
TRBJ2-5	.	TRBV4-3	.	TGCGCCAGCAGCCAAGATAAGAGGGAGACCCAGTACTTC	CASSQDKRETQYF
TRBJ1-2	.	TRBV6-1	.	TGTGCCAGCAGTCGTACCATCTATGGCTACACCTTC	CASSRTIYGYTF
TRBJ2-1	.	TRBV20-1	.	TGCAGTGAGGCCCACGACGATGAGCAGTTCTTC	CSEAHDDEQFF
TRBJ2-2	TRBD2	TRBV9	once	TGTGCCAGCAACCGAGCGGGACACACCGGGGAGCTGTTTTTT	CASNRAGHTGELFF
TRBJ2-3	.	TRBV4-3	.	TGCGCCAGCAGCCAAGAGCCCGGTGTTACGCAGTATTTT	CASSQEPGVTQYF
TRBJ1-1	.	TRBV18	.	TGTGCCAGCTCACCAAAAGCAGACACTGAAGCTTTCTTT	CASSPKADTEAFF
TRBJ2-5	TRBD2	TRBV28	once	TGTGCCAGCAGAGTAGCGGGACGAGAGACCCAGTACTTC	CASRVAGRETQYF
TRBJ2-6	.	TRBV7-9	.	TGTGCCAGCGGGATGGAGGGGGCCAACGTCCTGACTTTC	CASGMEGANVLTF
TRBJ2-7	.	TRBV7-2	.	TGTGCCAGCAGCTCGACAGGCCTGTTCACCTACGAGCAGTACTTC	CASSSTGLFTYEQYF
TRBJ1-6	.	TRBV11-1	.	TGTGCCAGCAGCTTAGCGAGGACGGTATCGGGTTCACCCCTCCACTTT	CASSLARTVSGSPLHF
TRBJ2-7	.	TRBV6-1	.	TGTGCCAGCAGGTCCGCGTGGGGCGAAGCCTACGAGCAGTACTTC	CASRSAWGEAYEQYF
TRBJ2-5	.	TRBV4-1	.	TGCGCCAGCAGTCACTGGGTAGCGGAAGAGACCCAGTACTTC	CASSHWVAEETQYF
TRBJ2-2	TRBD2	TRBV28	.	TGTGCCAGCAGTACTAGCGGGAGGGCCCCCGGGGAGCTGTTTTTT	CASSTSGRAPGELFF
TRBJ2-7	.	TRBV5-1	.	TGCGCCAGCAGCGTAACAGGCTCCTACGAGCAGTACTTC	CASSVTGSYEQYF
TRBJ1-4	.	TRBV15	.	TGTGCCACCAGCACGGGCCCAGATAATGAAAAACTGTTTTTT	CATSTGPDNEKLFF
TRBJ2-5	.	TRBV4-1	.	TGCGCCAGCAGCCGTGAGCCCGAGACCCAGTACTTC	CASSREPETQYF
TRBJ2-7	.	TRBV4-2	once	TGTGCCAGCAGCCAAGGAGGATTCTTGAGCTACGAGCAGTACTTC	CASSQGGFLSYEQYF
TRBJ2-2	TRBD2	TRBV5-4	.	TGTGCCAGCAGCGGAACTAGCGGGGGGTCCACCGGGGAGCTGTTTTTT	CASSGTSGGSTGELFF
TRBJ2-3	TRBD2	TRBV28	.	TGTGCCAGCAGTGTACGACTAGCGGGAGAATCAGATACGCAGTATTTT	CASSVRLAGESDTQYF
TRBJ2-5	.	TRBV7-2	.	TGTGCCAGCAGCTTATTAGTTCGGGCCCGCCAAGAGACCCAGTACTTC	CASSLLVRARQETQYF
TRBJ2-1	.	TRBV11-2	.	TGTGCCAGCAGCTCCCCCAGGGCGGGGAGCAGGGATGAGCAGTTCTTC	CASSSPRAGSRDEQFF
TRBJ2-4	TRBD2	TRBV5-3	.	TGTGCCAGAAGCTTGCGGCTAGCGGGATTACAATTAGCCAAAAACATTCAGTACTTC	CARSLRLAGLQLAKNIQYF
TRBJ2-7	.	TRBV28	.	TGTGCCAGCAGTTTAGGGGGACCTCTCCCCGAGCAGTACTTC	CASSLGGPLPEQYF
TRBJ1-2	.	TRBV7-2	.	TGTGCCAGCAGCTTTCGGACGGACTCACTCTGGGATGGCTACACCTTC	CASSFRTDSLWDGYTF
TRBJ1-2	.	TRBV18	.	TGTGCCAGCTCATCAGGGAACGGGGATTACTATGGCTACACCTTC	CASSSGNGDYYGYTF
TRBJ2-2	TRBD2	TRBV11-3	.	TGTGCCAGCAGCTTGATGACTAGCGGCGCCGGGGAGCTGTTTTTT	CASSLMTSGAGELFF
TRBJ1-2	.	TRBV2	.	TGTGCCAGCAGTGAAGGGGGCGCAGTGCAGTATTTGGATGGCTACACCTTC	CASSEGGAVQYLDGYTF
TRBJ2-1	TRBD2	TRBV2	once	TGTGCCAGCGGGAGGGCCTACAATGAGCAGTTCTTC	CASGRAYNEQFF
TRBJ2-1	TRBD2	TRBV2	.	TGTGCCAGCAGTGAAATGGGACTAGCGGTCTACAATGAGCAGTTCTTC	CASSEMGLAVYNEQFF
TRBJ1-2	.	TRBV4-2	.	TGTGCCAGCAGCCAAGATCCGCAGACAGGAGCTGGCGGCTACACCTTC	CASSQDPQTGAGGYTF
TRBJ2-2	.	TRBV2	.	TGTGCCAGCAGGGGGGGAGGCGGTACCGGGGAGCTGTTTTTT	CASRGGGGTGELFF
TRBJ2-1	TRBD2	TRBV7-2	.	TGTGCCAGCAGCCGATCACCGGGACTAGCGGGAGAAACTGAGCAGTTCTTC	CASSRSPGLAGETEQFF
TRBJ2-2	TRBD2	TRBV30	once	TGTGCCTGGAGAGCGGGACTAGCGATAAGAGGGACCGGGGAGCTGTTTTTT	CAWRAGLAIRGTGELFF
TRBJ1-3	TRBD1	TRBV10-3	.	TGTGCCACTTTAGGGGACAGGGGAAGGACTGGAAACACCATATATTTT	CATLGDRGRTGNTIYF
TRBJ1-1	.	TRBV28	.	TGTGCCAGCAGTTTGAACCAGAACACTGAAGCTTTCTTT	CASSLNQNTEAFF
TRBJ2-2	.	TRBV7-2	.	TGTGCCAGCAGCTTAGGACATAAGACCGGGGAGCTGTTTTTT	CASSLGHKTGELFF
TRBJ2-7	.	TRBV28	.	TGTGCCAGCAGCACCCCGGGGGCTACCTACGAGCAGTACTTC	CASSTPGATYEQYF
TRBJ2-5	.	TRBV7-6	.	TGTGCCAGCAGCTCCCGGGGGGAGACCCAGTACTTC	CASSSRGETQYF
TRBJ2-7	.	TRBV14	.	TGTGCCAGCAGCCAAGAAGTTGGCGCGTACGAGCAGTACTTC	CASSQEVGAYEQYF
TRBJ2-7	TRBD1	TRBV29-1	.	TGCAGCGTTGAGTCCGGGACAGGCTACGAGCAGTACTTC	CSVESGTGYEQYF
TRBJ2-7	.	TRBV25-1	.	TGTACCAGCGGGCGGGGCTACGAGCAGTACTTC	CTSGRGYEQYF
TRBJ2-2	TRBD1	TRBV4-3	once	TGCGCCAGCAGCAGGGGACAGCAAAGAAACACCGGGGAGCTGTTTTTT	CASSRGQQRNTGELFF
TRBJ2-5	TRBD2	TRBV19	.	TGTGCCAGTAGTATCGGAGCGGGACCGGGTGAGACCCAGTACTTC	CASSIGAGPGETQYF
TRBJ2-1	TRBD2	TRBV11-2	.	TGTGCCAGCAGCTTATGGTCCTTGCGGGAGGGCCCCAATGAGCAGTTCTTC	CASSLWSLREGPNEQFF
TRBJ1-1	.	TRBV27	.	TGTGCCAGCAGTTTACTCGGGTTGGGGAACACTGAAGCTTTCTTT	CASSLLGLGNTEAFF
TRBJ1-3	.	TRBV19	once	TGTGCCAGTAGTAAAGGAAAGGGTTTCTCTGGAAACACCATATATTTT	CASSKGKGFSGNTIYF
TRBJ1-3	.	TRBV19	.	TGTGCCAGTACCCCCGACAGGGGAAACACCATATATTTT	CASTPDRGNTIYF
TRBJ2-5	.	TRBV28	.	TGTGCCAGCGCCCTCGGGCAATCGTGGGAGACCCAGTACTTC	CASALGQSWETQYF
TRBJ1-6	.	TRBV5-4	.	TGTGCCAGCAGCGTGGGCATCGGATCACCCCTCCACTTT	CASSVGIGSPLHF
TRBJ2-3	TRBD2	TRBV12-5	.	TGTGCTAGTGGTTCCGGACTAGCGGCCTCCTCGGATACGCAGTATTTT	CASGSGLAASSDTQYF
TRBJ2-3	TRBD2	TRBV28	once	TGTGCCAGCAGTCTTGGACTAGCGGGACCAGATACGCAGTATTTT	CASSLGLAGPDTQYF
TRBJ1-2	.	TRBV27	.	TGTGCCAGCAGTTTATCAGCCCGTATCTATGGCTACACCTTC	CASSLSARIYGYTF
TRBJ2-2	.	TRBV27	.	TGTGCCAGCAGTTCGTGGGTATTTAGGACAGGCGGGATCACCGGGGAGCTGTTTTTT	CASSSWVFRTGGITGELFF
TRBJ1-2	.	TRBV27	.	TGTGCCAGCAGTTTAACGAACTCCCCTTCAGGGGTCTATGGCTACACCTTC	CASSLTNSPSGVYGYTF
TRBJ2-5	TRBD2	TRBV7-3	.	TGTGCCAGCAGCTTATGGGCTAGCGGGATCGGGACCCAGTACTTC	CASSLWASGIGTQYF
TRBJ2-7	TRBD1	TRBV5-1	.	TGCGCCAGCAGCTTGGCCTTCAGGACAGGAACCTACGAGCAGTACTTC	CASSLAFRTGTYEQYF
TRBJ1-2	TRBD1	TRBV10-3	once	TGTGCCATCAGTGAGAGGACAGGGCCTCACTATGGCTACACCTTC	CAISERTGPHYGYTF
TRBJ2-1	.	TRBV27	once	TGTGCCAGCAGTTTATCTTACGGGGGGCGGGGGAAGTACAATGAGCAGTTCTTC	CASSLSYGGRGKYNEQFF